The rows below give T cell receptor beta chains drawn from one sample of a study of blood T cell repertoires in COVID-19. TCRdb keeps only in-frame clones here, not all; method: immunoSEQ multiplex PCR. The sample records 45,000 to 55,000 clones, over 75% being singletons. The sequencing sample was made of peripheral blood. The source is a man at least 80 years old with COVID-19, enrolled during active disease. Both conserved end residues are part of each CDR3. A D gene is named only where the DNA matches it firmly. Some rows mark clone size as missing; the rest say once, few, many or name a class of expanded clone.

v_call: TRBV4-3
j_call: TRBJ1-4
clone_size: NA
d_call: NA
cdr3_nt: TGCGCCAGCAGCCTCAAGTGGCAGGGTAATGAAAAACTGTTTTTT
cdr3_aa: CASSLKWQGNEKLFF

v_call: TRBV30
j_call: TRBJ2-2
clone_size: NA
d_call: NA
cdr3_nt: TGTGCCTGGAGTGTACGGGGGACTGGGGAGCTGTTTTTT
cdr3_aa: CAWSVRGTGELFF

v_call: TRBV15
j_call: TRBJ1-5
clone_size: NA
d_call: NA
cdr3_nt: TGTGCCACCAGCAGAGAAACACCCCGCCTGAATCAGCCCCAGCATTTT
cdr3_aa: CATSRETPRLNQPQHF

v_call: TRBV5-5
j_call: TRBJ1-2
clone_size: NA
d_call: NA
cdr3_nt: TGTGCCAGCAGCTTGGTGCCCTCCCTGGGGGGTGAGGGCTACACCTTC
cdr3_aa: CASSLVPSLGGEGYTF

v_call: TRBV5-4
j_call: TRBJ1-1
clone_size: NA
d_call: NA
cdr3_nt: TGTGCCAGCAGGGCTAGCACGGTGGACACTGAAGCTTTCTTT
cdr3_aa: CASRASTVDTEAFF

v_call: TRBV5-1
j_call: TRBJ2-1
clone_size: NA
d_call: TRBD1
cdr3_nt: TGCGCCAGCAGCTTGGAACAGGGGGCGGGTGAGCAGTTCTTC
cdr3_aa: CASSLEQGAGEQFF

v_call: TRBV7-2
j_call: TRBJ2-4
clone_size: NA
d_call: NA
cdr3_nt: TGTGCCAGCAGCTTAGGTCTAGGAGAGGGAGCGGCCAAAAACATTCAGTACTTC
cdr3_aa: CASSLGLGEGAAKNIQYF

v_call: TRBV19
j_call: TRBJ1-5
clone_size: NA
d_call: NA
cdr3_nt: TGTGCCAGTAGTATAGATGGAGGGGATCCTGGTAGCAATCAGCCCCAGCATTTT
cdr3_aa: CASSIDGGDPGSNQPQHF

v_call: TRBV12-3/TRBV12-4
j_call: TRBJ2-7
clone_size: NA
d_call: NA
cdr3_nt: TGTGCCAGCAATTTACTCCGGGGAGGCGAGCAGTACTTC
cdr3_aa: CASNLLRGGEQYF

v_call: TRBV19
j_call: TRBJ1-1
clone_size: once
d_call: NA
cdr3_nt: TGTGCCAGTAGAACGACAGGCCCCGGAGTGCGTGCTTTCTTT
cdr3_aa: CASRTTGPGVRAFF

v_call: TRBV6-2/TRBV6-3
j_call: TRBJ2-5
clone_size: NA
d_call: TRBD2
cdr3_nt: TGTGCCAGCAGTGGGGGGGAAGAGACCCAGTACTTC
cdr3_aa: CASSGGEETQYF

v_call: TRBV7-8
j_call: TRBJ1-1
clone_size: NA
d_call: TRBD1
cdr3_nt: TGTGCCAGCAGCTTATCAGTCAGGGGGGCGGACAGGGAAGCTTTCTTT
cdr3_aa: CASSLSVRGADREAFF

v_call: TRBV11-2
j_call: TRBJ2-1
clone_size: once
d_call: NA
cdr3_nt: TGTGCCAGCAGCTTTTCGGTTGAGCAGTTCTTC
cdr3_aa: CASSFSVEQFF

v_call: TRBV15
j_call: TRBJ2-3
clone_size: few
d_call: NA
cdr3_nt: TGTGCCACCAGCAGAGACCGCGGAGATACGCAGTATTTT
cdr3_aa: CATSRDRGDTQYF

v_call: TRBV6-1
j_call: TRBJ1-2
clone_size: NA
d_call: NA
cdr3_nt: TGTGCCAGCAGTGAAGCCTCCCGGGGAGGTGGCTACACCTTC
cdr3_aa: CASSEASRGGGYTF

v_call: TRBV9
j_call: TRBJ1-6
clone_size: NA
d_call: NA
cdr3_nt: TGTGCCAGCACCACAGGGTTCAGTAATAATTCACCCCTCCACTTT
cdr3_aa: CASTTGFSNNSPLHF

v_call: TRBV12-3/TRBV12-4
j_call: TRBJ1-4
clone_size: NA
d_call: NA
cdr3_nt: TGTGCCAGCGCAGGGGACCTTCATGAAAAACTGTTTTTT
cdr3_aa: CASAGDLHEKLFF

v_call: TRBV7-8
j_call: TRBJ1-6
clone_size: NA
d_call: NA
cdr3_nt: TGTGCCAGCAAAGTAGGCGGTGTTAATTCACCCCTCCACTTT
cdr3_aa: CASKVGGVNSPLHF

v_call: TRBV2
j_call: TRBJ1-2
clone_size: NA
d_call: TRBD1
cdr3_nt: TGTGCCAGCAGTGATTTGGGACAGGGGGCGCTCCTCTCTGGCTACACCTTC
cdr3_aa: CASSDLGQGALLSGYTF

v_call: TRBV29-1
j_call: TRBJ2-5
clone_size: NA
d_call: NA
cdr3_nt: TGCAGCGTTAGGCCACGCGGTTTACAAGAGACCCAGTACTTC
cdr3_aa: CSVRPRGLQETQYF

v_call: TRBV7-3
j_call: TRBJ1-6
clone_size: NA
d_call: TRBD1
cdr3_nt: TGTGCCAGCAACTCCGGACAGGCGGGTTCACCCCTCCACTTT
cdr3_aa: CASNSGQAGSPLHF

v_call: TRBV30
j_call: TRBJ1-3
clone_size: NA
d_call: NA
cdr3_nt: TGTGCCTGGAGCCCCGCCGGGCCCAGGAGGACCACCATATATTTT
cdr3_aa: CAWSPAGPRRTTIYF